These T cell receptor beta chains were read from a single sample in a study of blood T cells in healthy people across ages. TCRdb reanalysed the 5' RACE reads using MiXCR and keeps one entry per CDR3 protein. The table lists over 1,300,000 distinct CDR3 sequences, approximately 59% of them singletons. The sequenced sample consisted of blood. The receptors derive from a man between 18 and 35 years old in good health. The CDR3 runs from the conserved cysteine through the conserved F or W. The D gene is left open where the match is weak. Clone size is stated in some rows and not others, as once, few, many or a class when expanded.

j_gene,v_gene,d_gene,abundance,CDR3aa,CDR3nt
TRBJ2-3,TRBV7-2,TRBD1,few,CASSLVGDRSTDTQYF,TGTGCCAGCAGCTTAGTTGGGGACAGGAGCACAGATACGCAGTATTTT
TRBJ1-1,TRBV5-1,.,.,CASSLQRENTEAFF,TGCGCCAGCAGCTTACAGCGGGAGAACACTGAAGCTTTCTTT
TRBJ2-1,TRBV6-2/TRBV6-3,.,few,CASSVHQGLQSYNEQFF,TGTGCCAGCAGTGTTCACCAGGGTCTTCAATCCTACAATGAGCAGTTCTTC
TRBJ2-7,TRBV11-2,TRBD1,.,CASSSLTGANYEQYF,TGTGCCAGCAGCTCCCTGACAGGGGCAAACTACGAGCAGTACTTC
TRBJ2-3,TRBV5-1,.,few,CASSMDGGSVTQYF,TGCGCCAGCAGCATGGACGGAGGTTCGGTTACGCAGTATTTT
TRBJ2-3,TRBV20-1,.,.,CSARDQRSSVRDTQYF,TGCAGTGCTAGAGACCAACGGAGTTCCGTCCGAGATACGCAGTATTTT
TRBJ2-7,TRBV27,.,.,CASSPTASGVEDEQYF,TGTGCCAGCAGCCCTACCGCCTCAGGGGTGGAAGACGAGCAGTACTTC
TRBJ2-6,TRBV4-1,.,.,CASSQSGDGANVLTF,TGCGCCAGCAGCCAGTCGGGGGATGGGGCCAACGTCCTGACTTTC
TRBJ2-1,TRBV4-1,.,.,CASSQGPGRNNDQFF,TGCGCCAGCAGCCAAGGACCAGGGCGTAACAATGATCAGTTCTTC
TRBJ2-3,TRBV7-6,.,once,CASSLGVGFTDTQYF,TGTGCCAGCAGCTTAGGAGTTGGTTTCACAGATACGCAGTATTTT
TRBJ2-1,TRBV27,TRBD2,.,CASRPIGLAGGVEFF,TGTGCCAGCAGACCTATTGGACTAGCGGGGGGCGTGGAGTTCTTC
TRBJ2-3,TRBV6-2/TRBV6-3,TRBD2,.,CASRRPRSGGAPDTQYF,TGTGCCAGCAGACGTCCGCGGTCGGGGGGGGCCCCAGATACGCAGTATTTT
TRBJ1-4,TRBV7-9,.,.,CASSTGQQGEKLFF,TGTGCCAGCAGCACGGGACAACAGGGTGAAAAACTGTTTTTT
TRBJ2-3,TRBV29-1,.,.,CSGAPSDTQYF,TGCAGCGGTGCCCCATCAGATACGCAGTATTTT
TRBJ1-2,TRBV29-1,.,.,CSAEDTRGLYGYTF,TGCAGCGCTGAGGACACCCGGGGCCTCTATGGCTACACCTTC
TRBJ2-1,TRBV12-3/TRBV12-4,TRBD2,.,CASSLTSGIGNEQFF,TGTGCCAGCAGTTTGACTAGCGGGATCGGGAATGAGCAGTTCTTC
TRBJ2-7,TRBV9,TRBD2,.,CASSVTSGRGSYNEQYF,TGTGCCAGCAGCGTCACTAGCGGGAGGGGCTCCTACAATGAGCAGTACTTC
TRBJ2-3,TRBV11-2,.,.,CASSFKTDTQYF,TGTGCCAGCAGCTTTAAAACAGATACGCAGTATTTT
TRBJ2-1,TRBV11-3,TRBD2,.,CASSSGTSEYNEQFF,TGTGCCAGCAGCTCTGGGACTAGCGAGTACAATGAGCAGTTCTTC
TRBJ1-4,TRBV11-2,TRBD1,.,CASSPYRGDEKLFF,TGTGCCAGCAGCCCCTACAGGGGCGACGAAAAACTGTTTTTT
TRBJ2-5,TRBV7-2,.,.,CASSRPNAGETQYF,TGTGCCAGCAGCCGACCAAACGCCGGGGAGACCCAGTACTTC
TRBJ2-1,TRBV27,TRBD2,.,CASSMGLASYNEQFF,TGTGCCAGCAGTATGGGACTAGCGTCCTACAATGAGCAGTTCTTC
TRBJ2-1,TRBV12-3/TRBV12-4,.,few,CASSPLTVSLYNEQFF,TGTGCCAGCAGTCCATTAACCGTATCCCTGTACAATGAGCAGTTCTTC
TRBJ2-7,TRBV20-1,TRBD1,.,CSAGQGNSYEQYF,TGCAGTGCTGGACAGGGGAACTCCTACGAGCAGTACTTC
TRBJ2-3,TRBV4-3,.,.,CASSQDWGPPRTDTQYF,TGCGCCAGCAGCCAAGATTGGGGACCGCCGAGGACAGATACGCAGTATTTT
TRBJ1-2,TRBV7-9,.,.,CASSLAARQSGYTF,TGTGCCAGCAGCTTAGCGGCCCGACAGAGTGGCTACACCTTC
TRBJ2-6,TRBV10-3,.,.,CAINPGGSGANVLTF,TGTGCCATCAACCCCGGCGGCTCTGGGGCCAACGTCCTGACTTTC
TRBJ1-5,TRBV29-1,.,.,CSVRTAVNQPQHF,TGCAGCGTTAGGACAGCTGTAAATCAGCCCCAGCATTTT
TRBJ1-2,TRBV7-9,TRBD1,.,CASSLGGQGSNYGYTF,TGTGCCAGCAGCTTAGGGGGACAGGGGTCTAACTATGGCTACACCTTC
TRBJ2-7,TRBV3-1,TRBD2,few,CASSPGLGDYEQYF,TGTGCCAGCAGCCCGGGACTAGGTGACTACGAGCAGTACTTC
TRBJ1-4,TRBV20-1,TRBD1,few,CSAPDYKGAINEKLFF,TGCAGTGCTCCCGATTATAAGGGGGCCATTAATGAAAAACTGTTTTTT
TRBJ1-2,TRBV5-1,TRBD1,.,CASSLLDMKKGQNYGYTF,TGCGCCAGTTCCCTGCTGGATATGAAAAAGGGACAGAACTATGGCTACACCTTC
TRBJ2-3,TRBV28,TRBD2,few,CASSLTGGPTDTQYF,TGTGCCAGCAGTTTGACGGGGGGGCCGACAGATACGCAGTATTTT
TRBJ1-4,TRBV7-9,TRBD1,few,CASSSGTAYNEKLFF,TGTGCCAGCAGTTCCGGGACAGCTTATAATGAAAAACTGTTTTTT
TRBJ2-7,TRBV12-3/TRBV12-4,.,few,CASSRTVTYEQYF,TGTGCCAGCAGTCGGACGGTCACCTACGAGCAGTACTTC
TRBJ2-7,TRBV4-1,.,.,CASSQDPGTYYEQYF,TGCGCCAGCAGCCAAGATCCGGGAACCTATTACGAGCAGTACTTC
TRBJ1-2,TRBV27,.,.,CASSLAHSELDGYTF,TGTGCCAGCAGTTTAGCCCACAGTGAACTCGATGGCTACACCTTC
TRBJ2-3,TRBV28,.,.,CASSSDTYYTDTQYF,TGTGCCAGCAGCTCGGACACTTACTACACAGATACGCAGTATTTT
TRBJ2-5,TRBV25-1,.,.,CASSDRGSVTQYF,TGTGCCAGCAGTGACCGGGGCTCCGTGACCCAGTACTTC
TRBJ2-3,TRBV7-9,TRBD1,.,CASRPGTGVTQYF,TGTGCCAGCAGGCCCGGAACAGGGGTAACGCAGTATTTT
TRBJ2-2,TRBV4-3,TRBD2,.,CASSQGLASSGELFF,TGCGCCAGCAGCCAGGGACTAGCTTCGTCCGGGGAGCTGTTTTTT
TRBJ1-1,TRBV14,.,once,CASSPGEAMGTEAFF,TGTGCCAGCAGCCCGGGGGAAGCCATGGGGACTGAAGCTTTCTTT
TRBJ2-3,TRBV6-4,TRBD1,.,CASSFAQGAQTDTQYF,TGTGCCAGCAGCTTCGCACAGGGGGCGCAAACAGATACGCAGTATTTT
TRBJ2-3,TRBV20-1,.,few,CSGCSGGMDTQYF,TGCAGTGGATGTAGCGGTGGAATGGATACGCAGTATTTT
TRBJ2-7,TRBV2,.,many,CASSRTLYEQYF,TGTGCCAGCAGCCGGACACTCTACGAGCAGTACTTC
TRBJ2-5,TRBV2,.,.,CASSDPGRALHNEQYF,TGTGCCAGCAGTGATCCCGGCAGGGCTCTTCACAATGAGCAGTACTTC
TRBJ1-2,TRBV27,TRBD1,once,CASSVHPGGGGYTF,TGTGCCAGCAGTGTGCACCCAGGGGGTGGTGGCTACACCTTC
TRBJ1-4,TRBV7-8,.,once,CASSGRMNEKLFF,TGTGCCAGCTCGGGCCGGATGAATGAAAAACTGTTTTTT
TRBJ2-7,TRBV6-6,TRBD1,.,CASSYPTGKSYEQYF,TGTGCCAGCAGTTACCCGACAGGGAAATCCTACGAGCAGTACTTC
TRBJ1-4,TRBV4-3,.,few,CASSHTNAPGKLFF,TGCGCCAGCAGCCATACCAATGCACCGGGAAAACTGTTTTTT
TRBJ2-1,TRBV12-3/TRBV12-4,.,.,CASSIGVNEQFF,TGTGCCAGCAGCATTGGGGTGAATGAGCAGTTCTTC
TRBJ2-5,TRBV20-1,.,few,CSAGGIETQYF,TGCAGTGCCGGAGGGATCGAGACCCAGTACTTC
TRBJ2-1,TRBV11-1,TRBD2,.,CASSRTSGGNNEQFF,TGTGCCAGCAGCCGGACTAGCGGGGGGAACAATGAGCAGTTCTTC
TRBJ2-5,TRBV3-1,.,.,CASSGAGLEETQYF,TGTGCCAGCAGCGGGGCTGGGTTGGAAGAGACCCAGTACTTC
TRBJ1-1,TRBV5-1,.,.,CASSNYRDSEAFF,TGCGCCAGCAGCAACTACAGGGACTCTGAAGCTTTCTTT